This T cell receptor beta chain was observed in a study of blood T cell repertoires in COVID-19. The CDR3 has 14 amino acids. Germline CDR1 reads WNHNN; CDR2 reads SYGVQD (reference sequence). J was trimmed by 10 bases and V by 3 bases; bases with no gene match: 1. The protocol was immunoSEQ multiplex PCR, while the TCRdb copy is restricted to in-frame clones and leaves out a portion. This sample carries approximately 120,000 clones, 88% of them seen once, and the ten largest clones take about 1.6%. Source material: peripheral blood. The sequence was obtained from a human donor in a cohort sampled during active COVID-19. This chain connects TRBV10-1 to TRBJ2-1; TRBD2 matches 15 bases. This CDR3 reads CASSEGTSGREQFF. DNA for the CDR3: TGCGCCAGCAGTGAAGGGACTAGCGGGAGGGAGCAGTTCTTC.